Listed below are T cell receptor beta chains from one sample, sequenced in a study of technical replicates of blood from a handful of donors. Some clones are missing from TCRdb's copy, which holds only in-frame ones; the method was immunoSEQ multiplex PCR. The sample yields around 83,000 clones, more than 90% seen once. The sequenced sample consisted of T cells isolated from PBMCs. Source of these receptors: a human donor in good health. Some clones in this sample may be carry-over from other donors' samples. Each CDR3 is given with its conserved first and last residue.

J: TRBJ1-2
V: TRBV10-3
CDR3: CAITPGPKLGSYTF

J: TRBJ2-3
V: TRBV19
CDR3: CASSIIGEGYTDTQYF

J: TRBJ2-5
V: TRBV21-1
CDR3: CASSKALRTDSGPRYF

J: TRBJ2-2
V: TRBV4-3
CDR3: CASSQGGPYQDVNTGELFF

J: TRBJ2-1
V: TRBV29-1
CDR3: CSVTSGNEQFF

J: TRBJ2-7
V: TRBV6-1
CDR3: CASKSQPADYEQYF

J: TRBJ2-2
V: TRBV7-9
CDR3: CASSRGLAGELGELFF

J: TRBJ2-7
V: TRBV5-1
CDR3: CASGRQGGSYEQYF

J: TRBJ2-1
V: TRBV19
CDR3: CATLGQGEQFF

J: TRBJ1-2
V: TRBV14
CDR3: CASSSMGAFFYGYTF

J: TRBJ2-7
V: TRBV29-1
CDR3: CSVEMGQASFYEQYF

J: TRBJ2-3
V: TRBV29-1
CDR3: CSVAGTPTDTQYF

J: TRBJ2-7
V: TRBV28
CDR3: CASRKEGQGNFVYEQYF

J: TRBJ1-1
V: TRBV12-5
CDR3: CASGFQLTEAFF

J: TRBJ1-3
V: TRBV10-3
CDR3: CAISESGAGGSGNTIYF

J: TRBJ2-7
V: TRBV4-2
CDR3: CASSQGQEDSYEQYF

J: TRBJ2-1
V: TRBV6-5
CDR3: CASRSVTYNEQFF

J: TRBJ2-1
V: TRBV30
CDR3: CAWSVLAGSYNEQFF

J: TRBJ2-3
V: TRBV10-1
CDR3: CASSDWGESSTDTQYF

J: TRBJ2-1
V: TRBV15
CDR3: CATSRALNEQFF

J: TRBJ2-3
V: TRBV18
CDR3: CASSSGGLTSTDTQYF

J: TRBJ2-5
V: TRBV5-1
CDR3: CASSTAGQGGGETQYF

J: TRBJ2-7
V: TRBV18
CDR3: CASSPWKTGDEQYF

J: TRBJ2-3
V: TRBV15
CDR3: CATSIGTDTQYF

J: TRBJ1-1
V: TRBV9
CDR3: CASSPQTVRTEAFF

J: TRBJ2-7
V: TRBV19
CDR3: CASSSGSLYEQYF

J: TRBJ2-3
V: TRBV29-1
CDR3: CSVEGQGYTDTQYF

J: TRBJ1-5
V: TRBV19
CDR3: CASSSLGVVNQPQHF

J: TRBJ1-5
V: TRBV15
CDR3: CATSKQRSDRDHQPQHF

J: TRBJ2-1
V: TRBV5-4
CDR3: CASSPAGSYNEQFF